The sequence of this T cell receptor (beta chain) was determined in a study of human T cells and chemical hapten exposure. General study findings and limits: Because all patients had alopecia, their immune responses might differ from healthy ones.

As for time point: pre-sensitization, week 0. Treatment denoted: therapeutic diphenylcyclopropenone sensitization with weekly scalp DPC. Total RNA was isolated from unfractionated whole blood. The library attached unique molecular identifiers to individual cDNA molecules. TCRdb fed the RACE reads into MiXCR, producing one record per CDR3 protein. In the table there are approximately 370,000 distinct CDR3 sequences, over 5% of which are singletons. Trimming cost V 2 bases and J 7 bases; bases outside gene matches: 8. Germline V lookup: CDR1 MNHEY, CDR2 SMNVEV (reference sequence). The CDR3 totals 17 residues. On this clonotype: As yet, its antigen is unknown.

The V gene is TRBV27, the J gene TRBJ2-2; TRBD2 matches at 12 bases. The sequenced sample was whole blood, obtained in connection with sensitization to the hapten diphenylcyclopropenone (DPC). The clonotype comes from a woman younger than 35 with alopecia areata. Some clones in this sample may be carry-over from other donors' samples. CDR3 sequence: CASSLRLAGALGGELFF. For the CDR3, the DNA is TGTGCCAGCAGTTTAAGACTAGCGGGGGCCCTCGGCGGGGAGCTGTTTTTT.